These 5 T cell receptor beta chains were sequenced from one sample in a study of blood T cell repertoires in COVID-19. Only in-frame clones appear in the TCRdb table, and some are missing; sequencing was by immunoSEQ multiplex PCR. The repertoire consists of under 80,000 clones, with approximately 80% occurring once and the leading ten covering over 9.5%. Sequences were obtained from peripheral blood. All receptors come from a human donor in a cohort sampled during active COVID-19.

The chain uses TRBV6-2 or TRBV6-3 and TRBJ2-7; 15 nucleotides line up with TRBD2. V was clipped by 4 bases and J by 2 bases; unmatched bases: 3. The CDR3 totals 16 residues. In germline, CDR1 is MNHEY, CDR2 SVGEGT. The CDR3 sequence: CASSLRTSGRAYEQYV. CDR3 coding DNA: TGTGCCAGCAGTTTACGGACTAGCGGGAGGGCCTACGAGCAGTACGTC.

The gene calls are TRBV5-4 and TRBJ2-1; 10 positions match TRBD2. Unmatched junction bases numbered 5, after V lost 0 bases and J lost 8 bases. This CDR3 is built from 15 residues. The germline CDR1 and CDR2 sequences are SGHNT and YYREEE (reference sequence). CDR3 region: CASSLELAGSYEQFF. The CDR3 nucleotides read TGTGCCAGCAGCTTGGAACTAGCGGGAAGCTATGAGCAGTTCTTC.

CDR3 residues: CAWSPAGLGYEQYF. Here the CDR3 DNA reads TGTGCCTGGAGTCCAGCCGGGTTAGGCTACGAGCAGTACTTC. This chain connects TRBV30 to TRBJ2-7; D is unresolved. This CDR3 spans 14 amino acids. V was clipped by 2 bases and J by 3 bases, with 14 bases between them. CDR1 is GTSNPN, CDR2 SVGIG, per germline (reference sequence).

Here the CDR3 reads CASSLKAGSSYNEQFF. Here the CDR3 DNA reads TGTGCCAGCAGCTTAAAAGCGGGGAGCTCCTACAATGAGCAGTTCTTC. The chain uses TRBV5-6 and TRBJ2-1; 7 nucleotides align to TRBD2. This CDR3 region has 16 residues. Germline loops: CDR1 SGHDT, CDR2 YYEEEE. Germline trimming cut 2 bases from V and 0 bases from J; bases unmatched to any gene: 5.

This sequence joins TRBV27 and TRBJ2-1, with 9 bases lining up with TRBD2. There are 16 residues in the CDR3. The junction had 11 bases not matched to a gene; V was cut back by 2 bases and J by 9 bases. Germline V gives CDR1 MNHEY, CDR2 SMNVEV (reference sequence). CDR3 residues: CASSLEAGGPVFEQFF. The CDR3 DNA is TGTGCCAGCAGTTTAGAGGCGGGAGGGCCGGTATTTGAGCAGTTCTTC.